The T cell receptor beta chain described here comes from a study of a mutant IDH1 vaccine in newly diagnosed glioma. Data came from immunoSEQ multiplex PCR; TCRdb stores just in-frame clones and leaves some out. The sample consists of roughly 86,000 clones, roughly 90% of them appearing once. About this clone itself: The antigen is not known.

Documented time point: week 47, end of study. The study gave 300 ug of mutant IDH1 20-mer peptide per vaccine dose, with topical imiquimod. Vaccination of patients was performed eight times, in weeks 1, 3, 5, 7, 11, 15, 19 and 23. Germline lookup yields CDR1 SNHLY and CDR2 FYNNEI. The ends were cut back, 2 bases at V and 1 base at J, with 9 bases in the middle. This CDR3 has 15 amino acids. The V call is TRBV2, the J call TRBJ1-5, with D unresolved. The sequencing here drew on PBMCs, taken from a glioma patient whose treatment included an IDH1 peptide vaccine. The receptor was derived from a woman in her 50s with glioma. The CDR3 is CASSERKRSNQPQHF. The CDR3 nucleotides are TGTGCCAGCAGTGAACGTAAAAGGAGCAATCAGCCCCAGCATTTT.